The clone carrying this TCR beta chain was observed a few times. Its cognate antigen is unknown. The record originates from a study of response to subunit inactivated influenza vaccine. The CDR3 is 14 amino acids. V shed 6 bases and J shed 1 base, with 14 bases lying between them. Germline values: CDR1 SQVTM, CDR2 ANQGSEA. TCRdb processed the RT-PCR reads anew with MiXCR; each CDR3 protein has one entry. The repertoire holds roughly 760,000 distinct CDR3 sequences, with around 21% as singletons. Study-level results: After each seasonal influenza vaccination, few new T cells are recruited, the authors suggested.

Sequences were derived from PBMCs from blood, sampled 5 days after vaccination. V usage is TRBV29-1 and J usage is TRBJ2-3; D is unresolved. This receptor was obtained from a man aged 45-65 years who received an inactivated influenza vaccine. CDR3 in DNA: TGCAGCGTGGGCCACGGGCTCGGCACAGATACGCAGTATTTT. Its protein product is CSVGHGLGTDTQYF.